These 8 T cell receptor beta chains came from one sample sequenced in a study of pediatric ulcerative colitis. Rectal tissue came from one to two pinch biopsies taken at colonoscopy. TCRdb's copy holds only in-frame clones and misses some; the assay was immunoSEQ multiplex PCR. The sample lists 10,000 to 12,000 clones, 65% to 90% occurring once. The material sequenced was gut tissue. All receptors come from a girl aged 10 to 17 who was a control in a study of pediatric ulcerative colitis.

For the CDR3, the DNA is TGTGCCAGCAGTGCCGGCGGTACGGGAGGGGGTCAGGGTGAGCAGTTCTTC. Its translation: CASSAGGTGGGQGEQFF. This chain connects TRBV6-1 to TRBJ2-1, with 8 bases fitting TRBD2. With V trimmed by 4 bases and J by 9 bases, 17 bases remained unmatched. The CDR3 contains 17 residues. Germline CDR1 and CDR2: MNHNS and SASEGT.

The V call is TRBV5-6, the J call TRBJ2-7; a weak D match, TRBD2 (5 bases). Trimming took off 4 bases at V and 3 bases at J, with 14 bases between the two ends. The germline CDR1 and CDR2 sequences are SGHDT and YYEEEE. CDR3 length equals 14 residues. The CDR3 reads CASSLGGSDYEQYF. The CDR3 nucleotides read TGTGCCAGCAGCCTTGGCGGGTCAGACTACGAGCAGTACTTC. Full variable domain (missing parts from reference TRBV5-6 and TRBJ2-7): DAGVTQSPTHLIKTRGQQVTLRCSPKSGHDTVSWYQQALGQGPQFIFQYYEEEERQRGNFPDRFSGHQFPNYSSELNVNALLLGDSALYLCASSLGGSDYEQYFGPGTRLTVT.

CDR3 loop: CASYHRGGRRDTEAFF. In nucleotides, the CDR3 is TGTGCCAGCTACCACCGGGGGGGGCGAAGGGACACTGAAGCTTTCTTT. The V call is TRBV19, the J call TRBJ1-1; possible D gene TRBD1, 6 bases. Between the trimmed V and J ends, which lost 9 bases and 3 bases, there was a span of 23 bases. The germline gives CDR1 LNHDA, CDR2 SQIVND (reference sequence). The CDR3 sequence is 16 residues long.

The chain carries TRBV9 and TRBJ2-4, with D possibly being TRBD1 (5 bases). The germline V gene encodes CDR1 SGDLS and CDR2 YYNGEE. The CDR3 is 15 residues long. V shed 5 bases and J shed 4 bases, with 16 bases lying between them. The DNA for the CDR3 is TGTGCCAGCAGGGACAAGGGCAGGGCAAAAAACATTCAGTACTTC. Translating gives CASRDKGRAKNIQYF. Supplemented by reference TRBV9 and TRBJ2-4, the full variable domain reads DSGVTQTPKHLITATGQRVTLRCSPRSGDLSVYWYQQSLDQGLQFLIQYYNGEERAKGNILERFSAQQFPDLHSELNLSSLELGDSALYFCASRDKGRAKNIQYFGAGTRLSVL.

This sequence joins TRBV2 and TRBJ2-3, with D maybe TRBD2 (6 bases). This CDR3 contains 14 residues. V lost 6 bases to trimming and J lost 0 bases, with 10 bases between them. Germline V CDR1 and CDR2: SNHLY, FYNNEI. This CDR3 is CASRSSASTDTQYF. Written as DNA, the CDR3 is TGTGCCAGCAGGTCTAGCGCTAGCACAGATACGCAGTATTTT. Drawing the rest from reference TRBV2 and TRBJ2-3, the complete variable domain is EPEVTQTPSHQVTQMGQEVILRCVPISNHLYFYWYRQILGQKVEFLVSFYNNEISEKSEIFDDQFSVERPDGSNFTLKIRSTKLEDSAMYFCASRSSASTDTQYFGPGTRLTVL.

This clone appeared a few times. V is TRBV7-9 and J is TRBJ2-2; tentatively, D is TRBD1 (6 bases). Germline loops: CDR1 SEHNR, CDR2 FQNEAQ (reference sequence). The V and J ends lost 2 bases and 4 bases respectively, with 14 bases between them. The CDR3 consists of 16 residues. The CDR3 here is CASSLLQGDFTGELFF. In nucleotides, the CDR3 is TGTGCCAGCAGCTTACTACAGGGAGATTTCACCGGGGAGCTGTTTTTT.

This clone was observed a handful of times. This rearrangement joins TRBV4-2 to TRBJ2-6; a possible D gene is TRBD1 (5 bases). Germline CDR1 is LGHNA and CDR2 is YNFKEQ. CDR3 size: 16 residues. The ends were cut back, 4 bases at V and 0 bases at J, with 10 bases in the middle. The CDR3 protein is CASSLTEHSGANVLTF. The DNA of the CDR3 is TGTGCCAGCAGCCTGACAGAGCACTCTGGGGCCAACGTCCTGACTTTC.

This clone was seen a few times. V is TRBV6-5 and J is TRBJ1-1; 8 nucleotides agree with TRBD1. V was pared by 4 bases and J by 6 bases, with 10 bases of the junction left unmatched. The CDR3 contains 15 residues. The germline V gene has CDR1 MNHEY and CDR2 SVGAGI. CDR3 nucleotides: TGTGCCAGCAGTTTCTCGGCCCGGACAGGGTCTGAAGCTTTCTTT. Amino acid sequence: CASSFSARTGSEAFF.